The 7 T cell receptor beta chains reported below all come from one sample, sequenced in a study of radiotherapy plus CTLA-4 blockade in lung cancer. Sequencing was performed with immunoSEQ multiplex PCR; in TCRdb, only in-frame clones are kept and a portion is missing. Of around 53,000 clones in the sample, 70% to 90% were seen once. The sample in question was peripheral blood, obtained from a patient treated with radiotherapy plus ipilimumab. The receptors come from a human donor with non-small cell lung cancer that progressed on radiotherapy plus ipilimumab. Some clones in this sample may be carry-over from other donors' samples.

The chain links TRBV5-1 to TRBJ2-2; D is unclear. Germline CDR1 and CDR2: SGHRS and YFSETQ. CDR3 length: 13 amino acids. Trimming pared 4 bases from V and 6 bases from J, leaving 10 bases between. The chain's CDR3 is CASSPSDAGELFF. DNA for the CDR3: TGCGCCAGCAGCCCCAGCGACGCCGGGGAGCTGTTTTTT.

V is TRBV4-2 and J is TRBJ2-7, with a weak D call TRBD2 (5 bases). There are 15 residues in the CDR3. V was clipped by 4 bases and J by 3 bases, with 16 bases between them. Looked up from germline, CDR1 is LGHNA and CDR2 is YNFKEQ. CDR3 sequence reads: CASSPSESGSYEQYF. CDR3 DNA sequence: TGTGCCAGCAGCCCCTCTGAGTCGGGGAGCTACGAGCAGTACTTC.

The chain combines TRBV5-6 with TRBJ2-2; D remains ambiguous. The germline V and J ends were trimmed by 0 bases and 1 base, with 7 bases remaining between them. Germline CDR1 SGHDT, CDR2 YYEEEE. The CDR3 has 15 residues. CDR3 in amino acids: CASSLVGGNTGELFF. In DNA form, the CDR3 reads TGTGCCAGCAGCTTGGTAGGCGGGAACACCGGGGAGCTGTTTTTT.

A single count supports this clone. The chain links TRBV29-1 to TRBJ1-3, with D hard to call. Germline values: CDR1 SQVTM, CDR2 ANQGSEA. Trimming cost V 5 bases and J 0 bases, with 11 bases left between them. CDR3 length equals 14 residues. This CDR3 reads CSVSFRNSGNTIYF. As DNA, the CDR3 is TGCAGCGTTTCCTTCAGGAACTCTGGAAACACCATATATTTT. The full variable domain, its missing parts supplied by reference TRBV29-1 and TRBJ1-3, is SAVISQKPSRDICQRGTSLTIQCQVDSQVTMMFWYRQQPGQSLTLIATANQGSEATYESGFVIDKFPISRPNLTFSTLTVSNMSPEDSSIYLCSVSFRNSGNTIYFGEGSWLTVV.

This chain uses TRBV19 with TRBJ1-1; 8 bases line up with TRBD1. The V gene's germline CDR1 is LNHDA and CDR2 SQIVND (reference sequence). J lost 4 bases, V lost 8 bases, and 6 bases had no gene match. There are 13 residues in the CDR3. CDR3 nucleotide sequence: TGTGCCAGTTGCGACAGGGGCGGCACTGAAGCTTTCTTT. Amino acids: CASCDRGGTEAFF. Supplemented by reference TRBV19 and TRBJ1-1, the full variable domain reads DGGITQSPKYLFRKEGQNVTLSCEQNLNHDAMYWYRQDPGQGLRLIYYSQIVNDFQKGDIAEGYSVSREKKESFPLTVTSAQKNPTAFYLCASCDRGGTEAFFGQGTRLTVV.

The chain carries TRBV15 and TRBJ2-5; D not resolved. Germline values: CDR1 LNHNV, CDR2 YYDKDF (reference sequence). Trimming shortened V by 6 bases and J by 5 bases, and 10 bases separated the two germline ends. This CDR3 region has 12 residues. CDR3 DNA sequence: TGTGCCACCAGAGAGGCCGGGGAGACCCAGTACTTC. Encoded protein: CATREAGETQYF.

The chain is built from TRBV10-3 and TRBJ2-7, with a possible D match to TRBD2 (5 bases). Between the trimmed V and J ends, which lost 2 bases and 6 bases, there was a span of 11 bases. CDR1 is ENHRY and CDR2 is SYGVKD in the germline V gene. The CDR3 spans 13 residues. CDR3 coding DNA: TGTGCCATCAGTGAGCGGGCCGCGGGCGAGCAGTACTTC. Translated: CAISERAAGEQYF.